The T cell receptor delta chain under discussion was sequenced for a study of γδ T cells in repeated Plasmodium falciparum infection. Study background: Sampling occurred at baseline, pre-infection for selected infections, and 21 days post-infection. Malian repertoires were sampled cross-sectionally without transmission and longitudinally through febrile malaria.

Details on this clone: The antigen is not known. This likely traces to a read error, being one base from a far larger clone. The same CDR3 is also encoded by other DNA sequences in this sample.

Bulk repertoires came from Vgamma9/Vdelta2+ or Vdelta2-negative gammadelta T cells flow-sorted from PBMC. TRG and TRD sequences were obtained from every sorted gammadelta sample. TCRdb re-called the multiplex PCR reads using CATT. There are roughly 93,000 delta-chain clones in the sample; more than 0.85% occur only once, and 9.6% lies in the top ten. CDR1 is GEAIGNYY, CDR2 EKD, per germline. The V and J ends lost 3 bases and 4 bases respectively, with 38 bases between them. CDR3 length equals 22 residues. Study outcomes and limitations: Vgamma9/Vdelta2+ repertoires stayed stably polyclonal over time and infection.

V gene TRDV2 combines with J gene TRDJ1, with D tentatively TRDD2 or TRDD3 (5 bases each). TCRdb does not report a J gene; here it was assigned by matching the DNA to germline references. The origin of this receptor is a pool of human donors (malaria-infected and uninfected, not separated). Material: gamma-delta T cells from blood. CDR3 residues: CACDFLVNGDGGPSPDGDKLIF. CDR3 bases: TGTGCCTGTGACTTCCTCGTTAACGGGGACGGGGGCCCTTCTCCCGACGGCGATAAACTCATCTTT.